This T cell receptor beta chain originates from a study of shared clonotypes between healthy human individuals. General observations from the study: Relative to memory subsets, naive subsets generally showed larger estimated richness.

V was pared by 0 bases and J by 6 bases, with 6 bases of the junction left unmatched. Per the germline V gene, CDR1 is MGHRA and CDR2 is YSYEKL. CDR3 size: 17 residues. The sample holds one count of this clone. Its cognate antigen is unknown. Assay used: immunoSEQ multiplex PCR; TCRdb lists only in-frame clones, some missing. This sample yields roughly 2.2 million clones, of which 92% are seen a single time; 0.37% belongs to the top ten. This clonotype originated in a man aged 18 to 29 in good health. Some clones in this sample may be carry-over from other donors' samples. V and J are TRBV4-1 and TRBJ2-4, with 12 bases matching TRBD2. Sequences were obtained from naive CD4+ T cells from PBMCs. As for subset: CD45RA+ positively selected. CDR3 loop: CASSQERTSGVLNIQYF. CDR3 DNA sequence: TGCGCCAGCAGCCAAGAACGGACTAGCGGGGTGCTAAACATTCAGTACTTC.